Following are 5 T cell receptor beta chains from one sample sequenced in a study of shared clonotypes between healthy human individuals. Terminally differentiated effector memory CD45RA+ cells were excluded from the naive CD8 cells, which were CD45RO-negative and positively selected for CCR7. TCRdb's table, derived via immunoSEQ multiplex PCR, lists solely in-frame clones and lacks some. This sample yields about 1,800,000 clones, of which approximately 94% are seen a single time; approximately 1% belongs to the top ten. The material sequenced was naive CD8+ T cells sorted from blood. The receptors stem from a man aged 18 to 30 in good health.

This chain links TRBV28 with TRBJ1-4; D is uncertain. Germline CDR1 is MDHEN and CDR2 is SYDVKM. Trimming pared 3 bases from V and 3 bases from J, leaving 8 bases between. This CDR3 is built from 14 residues. The chain's CDR3 is CASSLWEPNEKLFF. The CDR3 DNA is TGTGCCAGCAGTTTGTGGGAGCCTAATGAAAAACTGTTTTTT. Drawing the rest from reference TRBV28 and TRBJ1-4, the complete variable domain is DVKVTQSSRYLVKRTGEKVFLECVQDMDHENMFWYRQDPGLGLRLIYFSYDVKMKEKGDIPEGYSVSREKKERFSLILESASTNQTSMYLCASSLWEPNEKLFFGSGTQLSVL.

The chain joins TRBV12-5 to TRBJ2-7; tentatively, D is TRBD1 (5 bases). In germline, CDR1 is LGHNT, CDR2 FRNRAP. The germline V and J ends were trimmed by 1 base and 2 bases, with 15 bases remaining between them. The CDR3 totals 16 residues. The CDR3 loop reads CASGLEAGLPPYEQYF. The CDR3 DNA sequence: TGTGCTAGTGGTTTGGAAGCAGGGCTCCCTCCCTACGAGCAGTACTTC.

This clone was picked up one time. The rearrangement uses TRBV27 and TRBJ2-7, with D perhaps given as TRBD1 or TRBD2 (5 bases each). Trimming took 3 bases from V and 7 from J, leaving 16 bases between them. The CDR3 runs 14 residues. CDR1 is MNHEY and CDR2 is SMNVEV in the germline V gene (reference sequence). CDR3 loop: CASSLVGTSVEQYF. CDR3 DNA sequence: TGTGCCAGCAGTTTGGTTGGGACGTCCGTTGAGCAGTACTTC.

V and J are TRBV9 and TRBJ1-1; possible D gene TRBD1, 5 bases. Trimming cost V 3 bases and J 2 bases, with 20 bases left between them. Germline assignment: CDR1 SGDLS and CDR2 YYNGEE. The CDR3 consists of 17 residues. As DNA, the CDR3 is TGTGCCAGCAGCGCCCCACTAGGCCGGGGCCTTAACACTGAAGCTTTCTTT. Protein: CASSAPLGRGLNTEAFF.

This clone has just one count. The chain couples TRBV30 to TRBJ2-5, with 8 bases lining up with TRBD2. This CDR3 has 13 amino acids. CDR1 GTSNPN and CDR2 SVGIG come from the germline V gene (reference sequence). Trimming removed 5 bases from V and 4 bases from J; junction bases left unmatched: 6. The CDR3 sequence is CAWLGGLGETQYF. CDR3 DNA sequence: TGTGCCTGGTTAGGGGGACTAGGAGAGACCCAGTACTTC.